Following are 4 T cell receptor beta chains from one sample sequenced in a study of Graves' ophthalmopathy and Graves' hyperthyroidism. RNA transcripts yielded amplified TCR beta CDR3 regions. The library came from an HTBI-primed first-round RT-PCR and a second-round multiplex PCR. TCRdb reanalysed the multiplex PCR reads using MiXCR and keeps one entry per CDR3 protein. Of 600,000 to 950,000 distinct CDR3 sequences in the sample, about 44% were seen once. Sequencing input: peripheral blood. Receptors originate from an adult man with Graves' ophthalmopathy.

This clonotype occurred many times. CDR3 DNA sequence: TGTGCCAGCAGCCCCAAGATGTACCAAGAGACCCAGTACTTC. This sequence encodes CASSPKMYQETQYF. The chain links TRBV9 to TRBJ2-5; D gene ambiguous. CDR3 size: 14 residues. V was clipped by 4 bases and J by 0 bases, with 10 bases between them. Germline V CDR1 and CDR2: SGDLS, YYNGEE.

This clonotype has only a few counts. The rearrangement joins TRBV10-3 to TRBJ2-7, with 7 nucleotides matching TRBD1. The V segment lost 8 bases and the J segment 1 base; nucleotides outside the gene matches: 2. Germline-derived CDR1 and CDR2 are ENHRY and SYGVKD. There are 12 residues in the CDR3. CDR3 sequence reads: CAIGTDSYEQYF. Here the CDR3 DNA reads TGTGCCATCGGGACAGATTCCTACGAGCAGTACTTC.

In this sample, this clonotype turned up many times. The J gene is TRBJ2-5, the V gene TRBV10-3, with 11 bases aligning to TRBD2. This CDR3 has 14 amino acids. V lost 5 bases, J lost 1 base, and 0 bases stayed unmatched. The germline V gene has CDR1 ENHRY and CDR2 SYGVKD. The CDR3, as DNA: TGTGCCATCAGTACTAGCGGGGGCCAAGAGACCCAGTACTTC. Translated, it gives CAISTSGGQETQYF.

The chain uses TRBV2 and TRBJ1-2; possibly TRBD1 for D (5 bases). Germline CDR1 is SNHLY and CDR2 is FYNNEI. Trimming removed 6 bases from V and 4 bases from J, with 15 bases in between. The CDR3 is 14 amino acids. This CDR3 is CASSEGPGGYGYTF. DNA of the CDR3: TGTGCCAGCAGCGAGGGACCTGGCGGCTATGGCTACACCTTC.